This TCR beta chain was sequenced in a study of cytomegalovirus exposure and HLA in healthy donors (dated by TCRdb to between 2016 and 2019). Some background on the complete study: An earlier analysis of 587 of the donors reported approximately 270 Gb of sequence data and some 100 million unique TCR beta sequences from 150 million to 200 million T cells. An early release that covered several hundred HLA-typed donors contained about 300 gigabases of sequencing data and 75 million to 100 million unique TCR sequences. Of the 300 to 450 genotyped donors, around 81% fell in the genetic ancestry cluster associated with self-reported Caucasian donors. The study aimed to test whether cataloging public T cell receptors could reveal signatures of past pathogen exposure. The T cell repertoires of 666 subjects were profiled by immunosequencing and related to cytomegalovirus serostatus. Besides the first cohort of roughly 660 subjects, a separate validation cohort made up of roughly 120 different subjects was used. To predict cytomegalovirus infection status, the study brought together high-throughput TCR immunosequencing, statistical association of individual TCRs with disease status, and machine learning. A later analysis re-analyzed previously published TCR beta repertoires from 650 to 800 donors and added high-resolution HLA genotyping to study TCR occurrence patterns. Rather than using new phenotypic data, the later analysis identified candidate immune exposures from TCR beta sequences and from how often those sequences occurred across donors. An earlier analysis of 587 of the donors used high-throughput TCR beta sequencing to judge whether each TCR beta V gene segment behaved as functional or pseudogenic. Donor age, sex, ethnicity and CMV serostatus were compiled alongside the repertoire data. Genome-wide SNP genotypes for about 60% of the roughly 670 donors were used in a later genetic analysis, which treated that subset as a discovery cohort. All discovery cohort repertoires had been generated using a single sequencing platform. HLA typing covered class I and class II loci at four-digit resolution. The number of donors typed differed by locus, with roughly 620-630 for A, B, C, DRB1 and DQB1, roughly 520 for DQA1, 600 to 610 for DPA1, and 400 to 490 for DPB1. Roughly five DR-DQ haplotypes were handled as single units for association and clustering because linkage in the cohort was strong. Among over 350 genotyped donors of the cohort, an average of 235,054 unique TCR beta nucleotide sequences were sequenced per donor, roughly 18% of them non-productive.

Details on this clone: Its antigen remains undetermined. Per-base qualities were not stored, and no clone one base away is much larger.

Including the terminal cysteine and phenylalanine, the CDR3 comprises 15 residues. Just CDR3 DNA is preserved here, 45 bases in frame from base 1. V and J are truncated by 1 base and 7 bases respectively, leaving an intervening sequence of 17 bases. From the germline V gene (reference sequence), CDR1 is SGHNT and CDR2 is YYREEE. Results and caveats for the whole study, not just this receptor: Strong co-occurrence of HLA alleles, especially DR and DQ, made assigning TCR associations to individual alleles difficult. HLA typing was unavailable for some donors at each locus, so association tests used only the typed subset. In both the original and validation cohorts, the classifier was reported to diagnose cytomegalovirus status with high specificity and sensitivity. Correlated functional status among segregating V segments might reflect linkage disequilibrium, but an unknown experimental factor could not be ruled out. In vitro tests confirmed that a few of the cytomegalovirus-associated TCR beta chains recognize cytomegalovirus antigens. Most CMV-associated TCR beta chains appeared to be HLA-restricted in a later analysis, and the HLA associations seemed to be driven largely by CMV exposure. A later genetic analysis reported fewer N-insertions in productive TCRs among donors in an Asian-associated ancestry cluster than the 666-donor mean. In a later genetic analysis, a missense DCLRE1C variant was associated with V-gene and J-gene trimming of TCR beta chains, and the association was replicated in an independent cohort. Specific HLA alleles were associated with over 15,000 TCR beta sequences at a false discovery rate of 0.05 in a later analysis. Presence/absence analyses assumed roughly uniform sequencing depth across donors, an assumption that may not hold. The authors suggested that the approach could potentially be generalized to other disease states and immunological phenotypes. The only immune exposure information available for the cohort was CMV serostatus. In a later analysis, TCR association rates were found to vary across HLA loci, with the most associated TCRs seen for DRB1 alleles and the fewest for HLA-C alleles. The earlier analysis of around 600 of the donors excluded approximately 15 rarely observed V segments, including chromosome 9 orphons, because counts were too low. Compared with equally common non-associated chains, HLA-associated TCR beta chains in a later analysis were more clonally expanded and had lower generation probabilities. Only TCR beta chains were sequenced in this cohort, and the absence of alpha or paired-chain data limited detectable features. A cluster of highly shared sequence variants was judged likely to represent a technical artifact of the sequencing pipeline. In a later analysis, several top co-occurrence clusters were reported to appear linked to parvovirus B19, influenza, CMV and Epstein-Barr virus. An earlier analysis of around 500 of the donors showed that most TCR beta V segments appeared in productive rearrangements either about 87% or about 30% of the time, which broadly matched IMGT annotations. The 87-base-pair reads could not distinguish some IMGT-functional V segments, including TRBV6-2 and TRBV6-3, so those segments were excluded. The study gave a list of 150 to 200 TCR beta chains associated with cytomegalovirus. A further reported finding was that TCR beta sequences accurately predicted the HLA-A and HLA-B alleles for most subjects in the first cohort. Across donors, most TCR sequences were observed very rarely, whereas some public TCRs were present in many individuals.

The library was built by means of the immunoSEQ multiplex PCR assay. A mixture of 60 forward primers for TCR Vbeta segments and 13 reverse primers for TCR Jbeta segments was used in the multiplex PCR. The CDR3 region of rearranged TCR beta genes was amplified from genomic DNA with a multiplex PCR assay. The amplified TCR beta libraries were sequenced on the Illumina HiSeq System as 87-base-pair reads. The source study handled its data this way. A later analysis counted about 80 million unique TCR beta chains across the 666 repertoires, and around 9.9 million of these chains were shared by at least two donors. Raw reads were error-corrected and collapsed into unique sequences with a nearest-neighbor algorithm that merged closely related sequences to remove PCR and sequencing errors. To assign V, D and J gene segments, CDR3 sequences were aligned to IMGT reference sequences. For a sequence to be retained, a match of at least six nucleotides to both a V gene segment and a J gene segment was required. Rearrangements were called productive when the CDR3 lacked stop codons and stayed in frame with V and J; all others were non-productive. CDR3 was defined according to IMGT convention as the region running from the second conserved V-encoded cysteine to the conserved J-encoded phenylalanine. Sequences without an unambiguous match to a single V gene segment were excluded from the earlier analysis of almost 600 of the donors. An earlier analysis of fewer than 650 of the donors classified V segments as functional when productive rearrangements were above 56.7% and as segregating when the standard deviation between donors was above 5%. To diagnose cytomegalovirus status from the catalog of TCR beta chain sequences, a statistical classification framework was built. In a later analysis, V and J genes were assigned by comparing TCR nucleotide sequences against IMGT/GENE-DB human TR gene sequences. In a later analysis, CDR3 sequences and most-parsimonious VDJ recombination scenarios were assigned using the TCRdist pipeline. A later analysis defined each TCR beta chain by its CDR3 amino acid sequence plus V-gene family, and excluded reads lacking a unique V-gene family. A later analysis removed 550 to 700 highly shared, low-generation-probability nucleotide sequences to deal with suspected cross-contamination and a sequencing artifact. In a later analysis, a clonal expansion index was calculated for each public chain from normalized within-repertoire ranks of inferred template counts. In a later analysis, generation probabilities were computed with a VDJ recombination model fitted to out-of-frame rearrangements, and the resulting probabilities were checked against IGoR. Hypergeometric tests were used in a later analysis to score TCR-TCR, TCR-HLA and TCR-CMV co-occurrence, with a repertoire-size bias correction applied to the TCR pairs. To estimate false discovery rates, a later analysis permuted the HLA or CMV assignments 20 times. In a later analysis, co-occurring TCRs were grouped using DBSCAN, and TCRdist sequence similarity was added for clustering within HLA-allele-positive subsets. Co-occurrence clustering excluded repertoires with fewer than 30,000 or more than 120,000 public chains, plus five with anomalous nucleotide sharing. TCRdb obtained this table from immuneACCESS and retained in-frame rearrangements with V and J assigned. These tables miss some clones; where compared with another copy, unresolved V genes account for less than half of the shortfall, and the remainder is unexplained. That table furnishes V, J and clone size, whereas the DNA furnished D and trimming. For this sample the table gives about 160,000 clones, of which 80% were detected only once. About 9.9% of the sample is taken by the ten largest.

In total, 500 to 700 healthy bone marrow donors made up the cohort. Cohort members were all nominally healthy when sampled, although unrecorded immune exposures were likely present. The donor tested CMV seropositive and was one of the 289 seropositive cohort members. Each donor provided a peripheral blood sample, and peripheral blood mononuclear cells were used for TCR beta sequencing. Genomic DNA extraction from the blood cell samples was performed with the Qiagen DNeasy Blood Extraction Kit. The sequenced material came from PBMCs. The rearrangement joined TRBV5-4 to TRBJ1-2; the D gene is unclear. The receptor was isolated from a man younger than 35 in good health and CMV-seropositive. The DNA is TGTGCCAGCAGCTTGTATCGGGGTAGTAGGGCTGGCTACACCTTC. This is translated as CASSLYRGSRAGYTF.